A single sample gave rise to the 19 T cell receptor beta chains below, sequenced in a study of T cell responses to AZD1222 COVID-19 vaccine. Sequencing was performed with immunoSEQ multiplex PCR; in TCRdb, only in-frame clones are kept and a portion is missing. Of some 140,000 clones listed, 75% to 85% are singletons. The specimen comprised peripheral blood, sampled 28 days after the second dose of the MenACWY control vaccine. These receptors were taken from an adult who received the MenACWY meningococcal vaccine as a control.

The rearrangement uses TRBV10-3 and TRBJ2-1; 10 nucleotides align to TRBD2. In germline, CDR1 is ENHRY, CDR2 SYGVKD. V trimming: 3 bases; J trimming: 2 bases; junction bases outside the gene matches: 4. CDR3 length: 16 amino acids. The CDR3 here is CAISDGLAGAYNEQFF. In DNA, the CDR3 is TGTGCCATCAGTGATGGGCTAGCGGGAGCCTACAATGAGCAGTTCTTC.

CDR3 region: CASSYRTGIDTQYF. CDR3 DNA: TGTGCCAGCAGTTACAGGACAGGGATAGATACGCAGTATTTT. This chain connects TRBV6-5 to TRBJ2-3; 8 bases line up with TRBD1. The CDR3 runs to 14 residues. The germline V gene encodes CDR1 MNHEY and CDR2 SVGAGI. V shed 2 bases, J shed 5 bases, and the junction held 3 bases outside the gene matches.

The DNA for the CDR3 is TGTGCCAGCAGTCCGGGACGCCCCTCGATGGGGTACACCTTC. Translation: CASSPGRPSMGYTF. The chain employs TRBV27 and TRBJ1-2; D is possibly TRBD1 (5 bases). V lost 5 bases, J lost 11 bases, and 21 bases lay in between. The CDR3 is 14 amino acids. Germline CDR1 reads MNHEY; CDR2 reads SMNVEV (reference sequence).

The V and J genes are TRBV5-4 and TRBJ1-2; 10 nucleotides match TRBD1. V dropped 4 bases and J dropped 6; count of bases not matched to a gene: 9. This CDR3 region has 15 residues. Germline CDR1 and CDR2: SGHNT and YYREEE (reference sequence). CDR3 DNA: TGTGCCAGCAGCGCCCTGGACAGGGGGAAGGATGGCTACACCTTC. Protein sequence: CASSALDRGKDGYTF.

V is TRBV7-6 and J is TRBJ1-5; 10 nucleotides align to TRBD1. Germline-derived CDR1 and CDR2 are SGHVS and FNYEAQ. The CDR3 is 19 residues long. The junction had 13 bases not matched to a gene; V was cut back by 1 base and J by 4 bases. For the CDR3, the DNA is TGTGCCAGCAGCTTAGGGGGGTGGGACAGGGGTTTAGGGAATCAGCCCCAGCATTTT. Amino acid sequence: CASSLGGWDRGLGNQPQHF. Drawing the rest from reference TRBV7-6 and TRBJ1-5, the complete variable domain is GAGVSQSPRYKVTKRGQDVALRCDPISGHVSLYWYRQALGQGPEFLTYFNYEAQQDKSGLPNDRFSAERPEGSISTLTIQRTEQRDSAMYRCASSLGGWDRGLGNQPQHFGDGTRLSIL.

The rearrangement uses TRBV28 and TRBJ1-2; TRBD1 matches 10 bases. Germline V CDR1 and CDR2: MDHEN, SYDVKM. The trim removed 6 bases at V and 7 bases at J, leaving 11 bases unmatched. CDR3 length: 15 amino acids. The CDR3, as DNA: TGTGCCAGCAGCTCCCGGACAGGGGGGAGTATTGGCTACACCTTC. Encoded protein: CASSSRTGGSIGYTF.

The gene calls are TRBV2 and TRBJ2-2; TRBD2 aligns across 9 bases. This CDR3 is built from 13 residues. Losses at the gene ends were 8 bases for V and 6 bases for J; bases not matched to a gene: 4. The germline gives CDR1 SNHLY, CDR2 FYNNEI. CDR3 in amino acids: CASLRLAAGELFF. DNA of the CDR3: TGTGCCAGCCTGAGACTAGCGGCCGGGGAGCTGTTTTTT.

This rearrangement joins TRBV11-1 to TRBJ2-7; D gene ambiguous. The CDR3 spans 14 residues. Germline CDR1 is SGHAT and CDR2 is FQDESV (reference sequence). The ends were cut back, 5 bases at V and 0 bases at J, with 11 bases in the middle. The CDR3 coding sequence is TGTGCCAGCAGCCCTGGGCCTAGCTCCTACGAGCAGTACTTC. Its protein is CASSPGPSSYEQYF.

The chain has TRBV12-3 or TRBV12-4 and TRBJ1-1; TRBD1 is a possible D gene (5 bases). Trimming removed 3 bases from V and 8 bases from J, with 10 bases in between. The CDR3 spans 12 residues. CDR3 region: CASSFREGEAFF. In DNA form, the CDR3 reads TGTGCCAGCAGTTTCAGGGAGGGAGAAGCTTTCTTT.

The genes are TRBV6-5 and TRBJ2-7; 10 nucleotides match TRBD2. J was trimmed by 1 base and V by 6 bases; bases with no gene match: 6. The CDR3 spans 15 residues. Germline-derived CDR1 and CDR2 are MNHEY and SVGAGI. The CDR3 DNA follows: TGTGCCAGCAGAGCAGGACTAGCGGCTTCCTACGAGCAGTACTTC. Its protein product is CASRAGLAASYEQYF.

V usage is TRBV5-4 and J usage is TRBJ2-5; D perhaps matches TRBD2 (5 bases). V was shortened by 5 bases and J by 0 bases, with 11 bases between the two germline ends. The CDR3 sequence is 14 residues long. Per germline, CDR1 SGHNT and CDR2 YYREEE (reference sequence). The DNA for the CDR3 is TGTGCCAGCAGAACGGACTCATACCAAGAGACCCAGTACTTC. Protein product: CASRTDSYQETQYF. The full variable domain, its missing parts supplied by reference TRBV5-4 and TRBJ2-5, is ETGVTQSPTHLIKTRGQQVTLRCSSQSGHNTVSWYQQALGQGPQFIFQYYREEENGRGNFPPRFSGLQFPNYSSELNVNALELDDSALYLCASRTDSYQETQYFGPGTRLLVL.

This clone occurred many times. An end of the junction differs from the germline gene, which may be a read error. The V gene is TRBV7-7, the J gene TRBJ2-2; D may be TRBD2 (6 bases). From germline, CDR1 is SSHAT and CDR2 FNYEAQ (reference sequence). The CDR3 loop spans 17 amino acids. In nucleotides, the CDR3 is TGTGCTAGCAGCACTAGCCTCGACTGGACGAACACCGGGGAGCTGTTTTTT. Translating it yields CASSTSLDWTNTGELFF.

This clone was recorded only once. The CDR3 here is CSVEEELAGPQHF. As DNA, the CDR3 is TGCAGCGTTGAAGAGGAATTGGCTGGGCCCCAGCATTTT. V usage is TRBV29-1 and J usage is TRBJ1-5; unclear D gene. This CDR3 region has 13 residues. Trimming pared 0 bases from V and 9 bases from J, leaving 12 bases between. Germline V gene sequence: CDR1 SQVTM, CDR2 ANQGSEA.

This chain connects TRBV29-1 to TRBJ2-7; D remains ambiguous. Trimming removed 4 bases from V and 3 bases from J, with 7 bases in between. In germline, CDR1 is SQVTM, CDR2 ANQGSEA. The CDR3 runs to 11 residues. The CDR3, as DNA: TGCAGCGTTGTGTGGTTCTACGAGCAGTACTTC. Protein: CSVVWFYEQYF.

This clone was observed a handful of times. CDR3 sequence (DNA): TGTGCCAGCAGCCAAGAGGACAGGGGCGGATTCATGAACACTGAAGCTTTCTTT. Translating gives CASSQEDRGGFMNTEAFF. This chain connects TRBV14 to TRBJ1-1; 9 bases agree with TRBD1. Germline V gene lookup returns CDR1 SGHDN and CDR2 FVKESK. V lost 0 bases and J lost 0; bases outside the gene matches: 8. The CDR3 has 18 residues. Drawing the rest from reference TRBV14 and TRBJ1-1, the complete variable domain is EAGVTQFPSHSVIEKGQTVTLRCDPISGHDNLYWYRRVMGKEIKFLLHFVKESKQDESGMPNNRFLAERTGGTYSTLKVQPAELEDSGVYFCASSQEDRGGFMNTEAFFGQGTRLTVV.

This chain links TRBV3-1 (or the pseudogene TRBV3-2) with TRBJ1-3, with D unresolved. Trimming shortened V by 3 bases and J by 1 base, and 4 bases separated the two germline ends. The length of the CDR3 is 13 residues. The germline V gene has CDR1 LGHDT and CDR2 YNNKEL (reference sequence). As DNA, the CDR3 is TGTGCCAGCAGCCACAGTTCTGGAAACACCATATATTTT. This encodes CASSHSSGNTIYF.

This chain links TRBV9 with TRBJ1-2, with 9 positions matching TRBD1. Germline CDR1 reads SGDLS; CDR2 reads YYNGEE. V lost 4 bases, J lost 4 bases, and 8 bases stayed unmatched. CDR3 length equals 15 residues. The CDR3 DNA reads as TGTGCCAGCAGCATTAGACAGGGGGAATCCTATGGCTACACCTTC. Translated, it gives CASSIRQGESYGYTF.

This clone was detected once. V is TRBV10-3 and J is TRBJ1-2; TRBD1 matches 8 bases. With 6 bases clipped from V and 4 bases from J, the junction kept 1 base outside the gene matches. There are 12 residues in the CDR3. The germline CDR1 and CDR2 sequences are ENHRY and SYGVKD. The CDR3 nucleotides are TGTGCCATCAGGGGGACAGGCTATGGCTACACCTTC. As protein: CAIRGTGYGYTF.

This clone was seen more than once but under ten times. This chain connects TRBV24-1 to TRBJ1-5; the D is unclear. Trimming removed 5 bases at V and 4 bases at J, with 8 bases between. There are 13 residues in the CDR3. CDR1 KGHDR and CDR2 SFDVKD come from the germline V gene. The CDR3 region is CATSALGNQPQHF. The CDR3, as DNA: TGTGCCACCAGTGCCCTGGGAAATCAGCCCCAGCATTTT.